The entry that follows covers one TCR beta chain sequence. The antigen is undetermined. All sequencing subjects had displayed CD8+CD57+ cell expansion on flow cytometry. Patients had received no therapy at the time of blood sampling. Researchers used genomic DNA as the template to profile TCR beta VDJ and CDR3. MiXCR, applied by TCRdb to the reads, yields one record per CDR3 protein. The sample shows 300,000 or so distinct CDR3 sequences, under 60% of them seen only once. CDR1 and CDR2 (germline): SNHLY, FYNNEI. V dropped 8 bases and J dropped 2 bases, with 10 bases sitting between them. This CDR3 region has 12 residues. The data are from a study of CD8+CD57+ T cells in acquired aplastic anemia. Study background: Sorting CD4+ and CD8+ cells gave DNA averaging about 3.1 ug.

Study-wide findings and caveats: Patients and controls shared about 27 CD8+ CDR3 sequences.

The source material was sorted CD4+, CD8+, or CD8+CD57+ T cells (not recorded which) from PBMCs. The rearrangement joins TRBV2 to TRBJ2-7, with D possibly matching TRBD2 (5 bases). The source of this sequence is a human donor with aplastic anemia. This chain's CDR3 is CASLGSAYEQYF. CDR3 coding DNA: TGTGCCAGCTTAGGGAGCGCCTACGAGCAGTACTTC.